The clone carrying this TCR beta chain was counted at least ten times. The data originate from a study of T cells after yellow fever vaccination. On the study more broadly: Preparing low-cell-number fractions relied on SMART-Seq v4 Ultra Low Input.

CDR3 length: 12 residues. V lost 3 bases to trimming and J lost 7 bases, with 10 bases between them. CDR1 and CDR2 (germline): DFQATT, SNEGSKA (reference sequence). TCRdb itself ran the 5' RACE reads through MiXCR, one entry per CDR3 protein. The sample lists 400,000 or so distinct CDR3 sequences, around 20% seen once, with around 17% in the top ten. The receptor comes from a man between 18 and 35 years old who received the YFV17D yellow fever vaccine. J is TRBJ2-4 and V is TRBV20-1; a possible D gene is TRBD1 (6 bases). This sample comprised PBMCs, obtained before the yellow fever booster vaccination. The CDR3 DNA follows: TGCAGTGCTAGGGTCCAGGGGAACATTCAGTACTTC. It encodes CSARVQGNIQYF.